This T cell receptor beta chain was identified in a study of blood T cell repertoires in COVID-19. Looking at the study overall: COVID-19 samples collected from the United States, Italy and Spain covered acute and convalescent phases. PBMCs, B-cell-depleted T cells, or T cells were the source of the cDNA or gDNA that made up the material.

The CDR3 contains 14 residues. Unmatched junction bases numbered 1, after V lost 4 bases and J lost 0 bases. Germline assignment: CDR1 MNHNY and CDR2 SVGAGI (reference sequence). As processed by the authors: Estimates of nucleated cell counts were drawn from the amplification of reference gene primers. Libraries were prepared by immunoSEQ multiplex PCR; TCRdb keeps only in-frame clonotypes and omits some of them. The DNA was the basis for D and trimming; V, J and clone size are from that table. The sample consists of about 50,000 clones, about 86% of them appearing once. The origin of this receptor is a woman over 75 with acute or convalescent COVID-19. Sequencing input: peripheral blood. The V call is TRBV6-6, the J call TRBJ1-1; the match to TRBD1 covers 8 bases. In DNA, the CDR3 is TGTGCCAGCAGTTCGGACAGGGTGAACACTGAAGCTTTCTTT. It specifies CASSSDRVNTEAFF.